The source of this TCR beta chain is a study of CD8+ T cells in alopecia areata. The wider study: In an open-label trial, patients got 5 to 10 mg tofacitinib twice daily. Study observations and caveats: Relative to normal scalp, lesional scalp, especially alopecia totalis/universalis, showed higher clonality.

The table lists this clone with a few counts. Antigen unknown. In each case, RNA was isolated and then reverse transcribed into cDNA as the sequencing template. Using immunoSEQ multiplex PCR, the repertoire was profiled, and TCRdb retains in-frame clones only, with some absent. The sample gives 100,000 to 150,000 clones, over 50% of which show up once; less than 5.5% is in the top ten. From alopecia areata patients, lesional scalp punch biopsies and peripheral blood were collected. PBMCs were stained for CD3, CD4 and CD8, and CD4+ and CD8+ T cells were sorted. With 0 bases removed from V and 10 bases from J, the gap between germline ends came to 7 bases. The CDR3 has 12 residues. Per the germline V gene, CDR1 is LNHNV and CDR2 is YYDKDF (reference sequence).

The receptor was isolated from a human donor with alopecia areata. This rearrangement joins TRBV15 to TRBJ2-1, with unresolved D. Sequenced here: CD4+ T cells sorted from blood, sampled at week 0. The CDR3 region is CATSRDKREQFF. CDR3 bases: TGTGCCACCAGCAGAGATAAAAGAGAGCAGTTCTTC.